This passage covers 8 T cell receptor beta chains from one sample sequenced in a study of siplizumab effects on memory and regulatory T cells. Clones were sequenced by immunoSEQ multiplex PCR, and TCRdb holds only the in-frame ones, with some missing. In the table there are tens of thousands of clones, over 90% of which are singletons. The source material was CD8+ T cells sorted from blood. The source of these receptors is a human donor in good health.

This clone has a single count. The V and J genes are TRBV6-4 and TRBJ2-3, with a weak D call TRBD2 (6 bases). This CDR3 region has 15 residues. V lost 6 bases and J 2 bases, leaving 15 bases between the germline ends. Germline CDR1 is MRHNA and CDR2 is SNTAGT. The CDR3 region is CASSARAGSTDTQYF. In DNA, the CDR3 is TGTGCCAGCAGCGCTAGGGCGGGGTCCACAGATACGCAGTATTTT.

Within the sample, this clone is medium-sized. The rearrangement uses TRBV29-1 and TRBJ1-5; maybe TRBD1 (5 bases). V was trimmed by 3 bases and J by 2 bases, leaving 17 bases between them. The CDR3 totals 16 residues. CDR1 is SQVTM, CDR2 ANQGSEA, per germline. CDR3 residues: CSVDQGSRGCNQPQHF. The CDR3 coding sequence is TGCAGCGTTGACCAGGGATCTCGTGGATGCAATCAGCCCCAGCATTTT.

CDR3 DNA: TGTGCCAGCAGCTTATATCAGGTCAATGAGCAGTTCTTC. It translates to CASSLYQVNEQFF. The V gene is TRBV7-3, the J gene TRBJ2-1; D remains unclear. The V end was cut by 2 bases, the J end by 6 bases, with 8 bases between. The germline V gene encodes CDR1 SGHTA and CDR2 FQGTGA. This CDR3 has 13 amino acids.

CDR3 sequence (DNA): TGCGCCAGCAGCTTCTTAGCGGAGGGGACCTACGAGCAGTACTTC. It yields the protein CASSFLAEGTYEQYF. V usage is TRBV5-1 and J usage is TRBJ2-7; tentatively, D is TRBD2 (6 bases). Germline assignment: CDR1 SGHRS and CDR2 YFSETQ. This CDR3 has 15 amino acids. V shed 2 bases and J shed 2 bases, with 14 bases lying between them.

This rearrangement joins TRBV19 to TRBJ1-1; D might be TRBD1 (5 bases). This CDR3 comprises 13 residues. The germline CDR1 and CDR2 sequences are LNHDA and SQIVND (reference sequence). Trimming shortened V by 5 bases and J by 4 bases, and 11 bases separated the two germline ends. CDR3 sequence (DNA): TGTGCCAGTAGTCTGGGGGGGAGCACTGAAGCTTTCTTT. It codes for CASSLGGSTEAFF.

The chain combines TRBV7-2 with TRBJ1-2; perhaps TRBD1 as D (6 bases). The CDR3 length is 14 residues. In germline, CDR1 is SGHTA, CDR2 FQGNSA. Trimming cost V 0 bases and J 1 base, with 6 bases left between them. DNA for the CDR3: TGTGCCAGCAGCTTAGCAGGGGGTAACTATGGCTACACCTTC. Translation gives CASSLAGGNYGYTF.

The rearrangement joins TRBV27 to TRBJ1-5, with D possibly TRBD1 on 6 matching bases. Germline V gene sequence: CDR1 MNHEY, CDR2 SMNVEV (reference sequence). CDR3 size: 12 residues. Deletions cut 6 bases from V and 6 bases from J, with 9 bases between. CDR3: CASRETGQPQHF. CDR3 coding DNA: TGTGCCAGCAGGGAGACAGGTCAGCCCCAGCATTTT.

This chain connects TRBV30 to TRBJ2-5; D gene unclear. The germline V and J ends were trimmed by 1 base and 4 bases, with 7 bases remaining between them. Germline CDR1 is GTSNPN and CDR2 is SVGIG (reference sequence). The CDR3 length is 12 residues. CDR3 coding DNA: TGTGCCTGGAGTGCCCAAGTAGAGACCCAGTACTTC. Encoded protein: CAWSAQVETQYF.